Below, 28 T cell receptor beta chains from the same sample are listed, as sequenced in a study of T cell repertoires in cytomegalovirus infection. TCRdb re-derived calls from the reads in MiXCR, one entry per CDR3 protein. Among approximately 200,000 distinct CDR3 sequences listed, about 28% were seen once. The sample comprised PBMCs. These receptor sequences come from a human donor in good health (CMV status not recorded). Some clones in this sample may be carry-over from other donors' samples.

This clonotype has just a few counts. The DNA for the CDR3 is TGCGCCAGCAGCTGGGGCGGCCGAAATACCTACGAGCAGTACTTC. Its protein is CASSWGGRNTYEQYF. This sequence joins TRBV5-1 and TRBJ2-7, with D possibly being TRBD1 (5 bases). CDR3 length: 15 amino acids. Germline CDR1 is SGHRS and CDR2 is YFSETQ. The V end was cut by 3 bases, the J end by 2 bases, with 15 bases between.

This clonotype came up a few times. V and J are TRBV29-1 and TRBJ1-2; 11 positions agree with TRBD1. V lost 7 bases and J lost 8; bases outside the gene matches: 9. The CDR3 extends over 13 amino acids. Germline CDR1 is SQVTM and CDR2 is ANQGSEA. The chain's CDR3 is CSAGQGATEGYTF. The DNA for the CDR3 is TGCAGCGCCGGACAGGGGGCAACAGAAGGCTACACCTTC.

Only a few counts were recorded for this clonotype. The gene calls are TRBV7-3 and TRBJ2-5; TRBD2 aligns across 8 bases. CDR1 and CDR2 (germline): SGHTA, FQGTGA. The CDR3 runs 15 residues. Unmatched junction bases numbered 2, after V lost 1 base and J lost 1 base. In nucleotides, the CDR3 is TGTGCCAGCAGCTTAAGTAGCGGGGTCCAAGAGACCCAGTACTTC. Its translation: CASSLSSGVQETQYF.

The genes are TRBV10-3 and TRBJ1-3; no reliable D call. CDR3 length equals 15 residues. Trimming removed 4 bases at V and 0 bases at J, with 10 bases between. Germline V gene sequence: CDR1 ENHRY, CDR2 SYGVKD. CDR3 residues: CAISAGASSGNTIYF. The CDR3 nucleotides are TGTGCCATCAGTGCTGGCGCCAGCTCTGGAAACACCATATATTTT.

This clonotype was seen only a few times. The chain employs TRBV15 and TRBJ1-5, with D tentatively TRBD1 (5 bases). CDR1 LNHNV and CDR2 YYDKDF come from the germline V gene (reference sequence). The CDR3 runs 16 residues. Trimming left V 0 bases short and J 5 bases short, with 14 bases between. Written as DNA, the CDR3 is TGTGCCACCAGCAGAGAGCCCGGGAGGGGAGATCAGCCCCAGCATTTT. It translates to CATSREPGRGDQPQHF.

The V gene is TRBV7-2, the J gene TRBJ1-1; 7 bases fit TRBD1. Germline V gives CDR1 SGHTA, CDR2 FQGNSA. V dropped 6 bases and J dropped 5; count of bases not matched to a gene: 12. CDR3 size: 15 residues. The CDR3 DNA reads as TGTGCCAGCAGTTACGCCTGGACAGGAGGTACTGAAGCTTTCTTT. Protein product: CASSYAWTGGTEAFF.

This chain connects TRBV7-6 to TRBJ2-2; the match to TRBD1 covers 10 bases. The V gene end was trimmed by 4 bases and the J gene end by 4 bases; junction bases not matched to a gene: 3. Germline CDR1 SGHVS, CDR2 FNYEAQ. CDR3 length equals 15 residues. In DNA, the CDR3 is TGTGCCAGCAGCTGGGGACAGGGGACCACCGGGGAGCTGTTTTTT. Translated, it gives CASSWGQGTTGELFF.

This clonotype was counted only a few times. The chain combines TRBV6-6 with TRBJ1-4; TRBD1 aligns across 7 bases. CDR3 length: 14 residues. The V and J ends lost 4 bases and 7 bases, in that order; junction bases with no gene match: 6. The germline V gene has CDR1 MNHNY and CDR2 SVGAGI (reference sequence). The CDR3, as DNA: TGTGCCAGCAGTTTAACAGGGGATACTGAAAAACTGTTTTTT. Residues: CASSLTGDTEKLFF.

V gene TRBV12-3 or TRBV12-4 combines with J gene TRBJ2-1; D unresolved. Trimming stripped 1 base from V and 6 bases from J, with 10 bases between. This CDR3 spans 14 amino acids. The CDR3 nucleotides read TGTGCCAGCAGTTTAGTGGCCAGCCTCAATGAGCAGTTCTTC. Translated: CASSLVASLNEQFF.

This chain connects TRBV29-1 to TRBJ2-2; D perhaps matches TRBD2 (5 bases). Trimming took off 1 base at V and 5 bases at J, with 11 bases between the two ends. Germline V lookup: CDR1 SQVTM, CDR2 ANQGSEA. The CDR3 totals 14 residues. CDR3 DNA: TGCAGCGTTGAAGCAGAGGGAAGGACCGGGGAGCTGTTTTTT. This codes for CSVEAEGRTGELFF.

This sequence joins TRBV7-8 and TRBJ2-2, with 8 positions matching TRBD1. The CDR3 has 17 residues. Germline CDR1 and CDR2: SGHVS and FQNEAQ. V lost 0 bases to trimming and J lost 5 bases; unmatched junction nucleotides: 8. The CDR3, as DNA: TGTGCCAGCAGCTTAGCTGCCGGACAGGGCAGAACCGGGGAGCTGTTTTTT. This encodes CASSLAAGQGRTGELFF.

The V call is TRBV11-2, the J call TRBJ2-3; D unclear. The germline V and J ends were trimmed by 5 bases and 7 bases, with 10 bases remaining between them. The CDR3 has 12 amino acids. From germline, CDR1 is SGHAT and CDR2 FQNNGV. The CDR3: CASSPEGYTQYF. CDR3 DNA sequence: TGTGCCAGCAGCCCTGAAGGGTATACGCAGTATTTT.

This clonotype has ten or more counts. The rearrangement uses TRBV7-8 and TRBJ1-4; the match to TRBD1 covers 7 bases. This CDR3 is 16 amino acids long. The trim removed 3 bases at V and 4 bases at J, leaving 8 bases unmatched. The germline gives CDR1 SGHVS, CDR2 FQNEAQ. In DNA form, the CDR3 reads TGTGCCAGCAGCTTGTATGGACAGGTCGTTAATGAAAAACTGTTTTTT. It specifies CASSLYGQVVNEKLFF.

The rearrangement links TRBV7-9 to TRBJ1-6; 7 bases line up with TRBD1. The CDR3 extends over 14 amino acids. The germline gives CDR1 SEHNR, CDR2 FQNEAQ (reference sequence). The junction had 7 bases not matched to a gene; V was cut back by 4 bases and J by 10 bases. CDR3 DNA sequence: TGTGCCAGCAGCTCTGGACAGGTCGACTCACCCCTCCACTTT. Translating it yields CASSSGQVDSPLHF.

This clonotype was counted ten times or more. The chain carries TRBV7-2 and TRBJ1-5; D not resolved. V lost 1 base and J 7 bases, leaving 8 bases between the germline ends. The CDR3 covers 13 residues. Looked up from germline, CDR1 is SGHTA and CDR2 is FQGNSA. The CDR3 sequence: CASSLETMQPQHF. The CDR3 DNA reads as TGTGCCAGCAGCTTAGAGACAATGCAGCCCCAGCATTTT.

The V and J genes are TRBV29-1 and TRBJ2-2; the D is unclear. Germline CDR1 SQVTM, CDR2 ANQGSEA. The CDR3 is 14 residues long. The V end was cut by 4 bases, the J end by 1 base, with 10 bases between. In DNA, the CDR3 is TGCAGCGTTGGGTCAAGGGAGAACACCGGGGAGCTGTTTTTT. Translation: CSVGSRENTGELFF.

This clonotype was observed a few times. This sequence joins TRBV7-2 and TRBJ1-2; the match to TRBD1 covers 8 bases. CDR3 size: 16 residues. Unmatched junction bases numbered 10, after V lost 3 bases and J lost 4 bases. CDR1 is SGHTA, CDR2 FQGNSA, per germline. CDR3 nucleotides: TGTGCCAGCAGCTTTGCGGAAGGACAGGGCGCCTATGGCTACACCTTC. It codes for CASSFAEGQGAYGYTF.

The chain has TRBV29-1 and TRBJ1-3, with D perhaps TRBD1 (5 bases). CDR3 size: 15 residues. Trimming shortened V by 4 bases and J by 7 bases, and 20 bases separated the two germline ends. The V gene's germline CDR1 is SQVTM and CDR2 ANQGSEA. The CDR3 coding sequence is TGCAGCGTTGTCTGCCCCGAGAAGGGGAATAACACCATATATTTT. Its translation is CSVVCPEKGNNTIYF.

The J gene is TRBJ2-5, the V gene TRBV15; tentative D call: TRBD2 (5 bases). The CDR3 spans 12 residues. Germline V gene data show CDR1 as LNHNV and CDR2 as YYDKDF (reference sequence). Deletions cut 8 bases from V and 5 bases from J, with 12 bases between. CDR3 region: CATRKEAETQYF. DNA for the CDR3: TGTGCCACCCGAAAGGAGGCTGAGACCCAGTACTTC. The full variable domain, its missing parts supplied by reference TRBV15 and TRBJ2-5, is DAMVIQNPRYQVTQFGKPVTLSCSQTLNHNVMYWYQQKSSQAPKLLFHYYDKDFNNEADTPDNFQSRRPNTSFCFLDIRSPGLGDTAMYLCATRKEAETQYFGPGTRLLVL.

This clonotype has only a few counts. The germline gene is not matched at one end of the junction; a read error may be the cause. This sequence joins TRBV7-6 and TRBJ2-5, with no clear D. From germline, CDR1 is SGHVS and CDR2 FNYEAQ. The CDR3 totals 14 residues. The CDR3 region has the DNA TGTGCTAGCAGCCCCTCAACGGTCGGGGAGACCCAGTACTTC. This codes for CASSPSTVGETQYF.

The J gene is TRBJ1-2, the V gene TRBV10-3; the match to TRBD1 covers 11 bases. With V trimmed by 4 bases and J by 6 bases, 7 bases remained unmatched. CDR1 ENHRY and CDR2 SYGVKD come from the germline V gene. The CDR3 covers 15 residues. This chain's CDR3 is CAISAGTGGIDGYTF. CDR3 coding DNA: TGTGCCATCAGTGCCGGGACAGGGGGAATCGATGGCTACACCTTC.

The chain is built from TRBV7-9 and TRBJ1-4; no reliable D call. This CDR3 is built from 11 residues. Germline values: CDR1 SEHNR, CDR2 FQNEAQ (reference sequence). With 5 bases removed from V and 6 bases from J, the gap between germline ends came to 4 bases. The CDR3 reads CASSPYEKLFF. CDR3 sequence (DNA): TGTGCCAGCAGCCCGTATGAAAAACTGTTTTTT.

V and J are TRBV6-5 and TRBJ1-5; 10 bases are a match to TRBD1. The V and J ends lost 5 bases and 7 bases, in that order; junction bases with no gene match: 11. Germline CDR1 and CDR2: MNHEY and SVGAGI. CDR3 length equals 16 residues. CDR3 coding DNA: TGTGCCAGCAGTAGGGACAGGGGCCGGGACCGGCAGCCCCAGCATTTT. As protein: CASSRDRGRDRQPQHF.

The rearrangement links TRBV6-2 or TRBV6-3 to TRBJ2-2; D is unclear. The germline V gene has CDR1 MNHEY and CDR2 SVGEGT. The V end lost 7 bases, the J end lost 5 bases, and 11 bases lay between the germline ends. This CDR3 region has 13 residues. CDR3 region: CASTPRRTGELFF. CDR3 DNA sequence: TGTGCCAGCACCCCAAGAAGGACCGGGGAGCTGTTTTTT.

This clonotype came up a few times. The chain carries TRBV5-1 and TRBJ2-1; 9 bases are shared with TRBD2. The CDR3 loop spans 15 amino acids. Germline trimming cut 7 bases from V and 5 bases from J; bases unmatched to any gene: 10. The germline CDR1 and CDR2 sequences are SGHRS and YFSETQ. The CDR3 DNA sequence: TGCGCCAGCTCTGTCGGCGGGGGGGTTGACAATGAGCAGTTCTTC. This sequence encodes CASSVGGGVDNEQFF.

The CDR3 nucleotides are TGTGCCAGCAGCCCCAGGGGTTGGGGTAATGAAAAACTGTTTTTT. It specifies CASSPRGWGNEKLFF. The V and J genes are TRBV14 and TRBJ1-4, with a weak D call TRBD1 (6 bases). The CDR3 consists of 15 residues. V shed 4 bases and J shed 4 bases, with 13 bases lying between them. The germline V gene encodes CDR1 SGHDN and CDR2 FVKESK.

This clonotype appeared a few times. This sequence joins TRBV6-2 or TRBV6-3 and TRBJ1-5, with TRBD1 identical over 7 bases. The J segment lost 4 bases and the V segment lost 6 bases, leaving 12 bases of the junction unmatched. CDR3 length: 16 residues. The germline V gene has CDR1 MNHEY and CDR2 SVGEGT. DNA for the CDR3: TGTGCCAGCAGCCCATCAAGACAGGGCCAAAATCAGCCCCAGCATTTT. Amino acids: CASSPSRQGQNQPQHF.

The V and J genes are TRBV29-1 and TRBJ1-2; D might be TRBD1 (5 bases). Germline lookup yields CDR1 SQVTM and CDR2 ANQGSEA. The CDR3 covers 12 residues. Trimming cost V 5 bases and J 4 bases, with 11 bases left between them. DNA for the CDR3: TGCAGCGTTCAAAAGGGGAGCTATGGCTACACCTTC. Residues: CSVQKGSYGYTF.